These 15 T cell receptor beta chains share one sample of origin, sequenced in a study of T-cell memory formation after mild COVID-19 (dated by TCRdb to about 2021). Receptor amplification or capture employed 5' RACE. This sample was sequenced with an Illumina NovaSeq 6000. The public reads were quality trimmed at Q25 with fastp and then assembled into clones with MiXCR by TCRdb, keeping productive beta chains. One record per CDR3 amino acid sequence lists the most common genes and DNA. The sample data list about 150,000 distinct CDR3 sequences, and roughly a third of these were observed just once. About 11% of the sample comes from the top ten. The source material was PBMCs or a T cell subset sorted from them (not recorded which). The origin of the receptors is an adult woman who had mild COVID-19 (a few samples of this study predate the infection). The sample titles of this study are shuffled in the database, so cell type and time point are left out; the donor was told from shared clones.

There are a few counts of this clonotype. The chain has TRBV7-6 and TRBJ2-1, with 9 bases aligning to TRBD1. The germline CDR1 and CDR2 sequences are SGHVS and FNYEAQ. Trimming at V came to 4 bases and at J to 7 bases, leaving 11 bases not matched to a gene. The CDR3 has 16 amino acids. The CDR3: CASSSTRTGERNEQFF. The CDR3 region has the DNA TGTGCCAGCAGCTCTACTCGGACAGGGGAAAGGAATGAGCAGTTCTTC.

The chain couples TRBV12-3 or TRBV12-4 to TRBJ2-4; unclear D gene. The CDR3 length is 15 residues. V lost 7 bases, J lost 0 bases, and 13 bases lay in between. The CDR3, as DNA: TGTGCCAGCACCAAAAACTGGGCAGCCAAAAACATTCAGTACTTC. It specifies CASTKNWAAKNIQYF.

The chain has TRBV6-1 and TRBJ1-2, with 7 bases identical to TRBD1. The CDR3 consists of 14 residues. Germline trimming cut 6 bases from V and 4 bases from J; bases unmatched to any gene: 8. From germline, CDR1 is MNHNS and CDR2 SASEGT. Here the CDR3 DNA reads TGTGCCAGCAGGCGGACAGGCGACACCTATGGCTACACCTTC. It yields the protein CASRRTGDTYGYTF.

This clonotype occurred a few times. The genes are TRBV18 and TRBJ2-1, with a tentative D call TRBD2 (6 bases). The CDR3 consists of 14 residues. Trimming took 3 bases from V and 8 from J, leaving 14 bases between them. The germline CDR1 and CDR2 sequences are KGHSH and LQKENI. Here the CDR3 DNA reads TGTGCCAGCTCACCCTCAGCGGGTGGGGATGAGCAGTTCTTC. It yields the protein CASSPSAGGDEQFF.

A few counts support this clonotype. This chain connects TRBV29-1 to TRBJ2-7; 8 bases map to TRBD1. The germline V gene has CDR1 SQVTM and CDR2 ANQGSEA. Trimming removed 1 base from V and 2 bases from J; junction bases left unmatched: 4. The CDR3 loop spans 14 amino acids. CDR3 DNA: TGCAGCGTTGAAGGGACAGGGCAAACCTACGAGCAGTACTTC. As protein: CSVEGTGQTYEQYF.

This clonotype was seen ten or more times. The CDR3 DNA follows: TGTGCCAGCAGTTACTCTACGGGGGAGACCCAGTACTTC. Amino acids: CASSYSTGETQYF. The chain combines TRBV6-5 with TRBJ2-5; D perhaps matches TRBD2 (5 bases). The CDR3 consists of 13 residues. V lost 0 bases to trimming and J lost 5 bases, with 7 bases between them. Germline V CDR1 and CDR2: MNHEY, SVGAGI.

The gene calls are TRBV11-3 and TRBJ2-5, with 9 bases aligning to TRBD2. The J segment lost 5 bases and the V segment lost 4 bases, leaving 8 bases of the junction unmatched. Germline loops: CDR1 SGHNT, CDR2 YENEEA. This CDR3 is 15 amino acids long. CDR3 bases: TGTGCCAGCAGCTCCGGGCTAGCGGGAACTGAGACCCAGTACTTC. It translates to CASSSGLAGTETQYF.

This clonotype was counted only a few times. The chain recombines TRBV4-1 with TRBJ1-2; D may be TRBD1 (6 bases). The V end lost 2 bases, the J end lost 6 bases, and 25 bases lay between the germline ends. Germline CDR1 reads MGHRA; CDR2 reads YSYEKL. The CDR3 is made up of 18 amino acids. CDR3 sequence: CASSQIPALTGRRDGYTF. The DNA of the CDR3 is TGCGCCAGCAGCCAAATACCAGCTCTGACAGGCCGCCGTGATGGCTACACCTTC.

The sample holds a few counts of this clonotype. CDR3 region: CASSLGRDHQYF. The DNA of the CDR3 is TGTGCCAGCAGCTTGGGCCGGGACCACCAGTACTTC. This sequence joins TRBV5-6 and TRBJ2-5, with D perhaps being TRBD1 or TRBD2 (5 bases each). Looked up from germline, CDR1 is SGHDT and CDR2 is YYEEEE. The V gene lost 0 bases and the J gene lost 10 bases, with 10 bases spanning the gap. The CDR3 spans 12 residues.

This clonotype was observed a few times. The V gene is TRBV27, the J gene TRBJ2-7; no definite D call. V was trimmed by 5 bases and J by 0 bases, leaving 11 bases between them. CDR3 length equals 14 residues. Germline V gives CDR1 MNHEY, CDR2 SMNVEV (reference sequence). CDR3 region: CASSGQESSYEQYF. CDR3 nucleotide sequence: TGTGCCAGCAGTGGGCAAGAGAGCTCCTACGAGCAGTACTTC.

This clonotype was recorded at least ten times. The chain recombines TRBV20-1 with TRBJ2-1, with D perhaps TRBD2 (5 bases). The CDR3 has 14 residues. Germline CDR1 DFQATT, CDR2 SNEGSKA (reference sequence). V lost 1 base and J 4 bases, leaving 11 bases between the germline ends. The DNA of the CDR3 is TGCAGTGCTAGAGGTTCCGGGGTGTACAATGAGCAGTTCTTC. Its translation is CSARGSGVYNEQFF.

In DNA form, the CDR3 reads TGCAGTGCTAGAGATCGACAGGCCTCCTATAATTCACCCCTCCACTTT. Translated, it gives CSARDRQASYNSPLHF. The V call is TRBV20-1, the J call TRBJ1-6; D is perhaps TRBD1 (6 bases). This CDR3 region has 16 residues. Looked up from germline, CDR1 is DFQATT and CDR2 is SNEGSKA (reference sequence). Trimming removed 0 bases from V and 0 bases from J, with 9 bases in between.

This clonotype was counted a few times. As DNA, the CDR3 is TGCGCCAGCAGCCCCCAGGGGCTATCTAGCACAGATACGCAGTATTTT. Translated: CASSPQGLSSTDTQYF. The V and J genes are TRBV4-1 and TRBJ2-3; D is possibly TRBD1 (6 bases). This CDR3 has 16 residues. Between the trimmed V and J ends, which lost 4 bases and 0 bases, there was a span of 14 bases. Germline loops: CDR1 MGHRA, CDR2 YSYEKL.

The chain couples TRBV4-1 to TRBJ2-1, with 9 nucleotides matching TRBD2. Germline V gene data show CDR1 as MGHRA and CDR2 as YSYEKL. The V and J ends lost 4 bases and 0 bases, in that order; junction bases with no gene match: 10. CDR3 length: 18 residues. CDR3: CASSPSLSGGSSYNEQFF. DNA for the CDR3: TGCGCCAGCAGCCCCTCCCTCAGCGGGGGGAGCTCCTACAATGAGCAGTTCTTC.

This clonotype turned up a few times. This chain connects TRBV18 to TRBJ2-5, with D unclear. This CDR3 region has 13 residues. The V gene's germline CDR1 is KGHSH and CDR2 LQKENI. V was pared by 3 bases and J by 1 base, with 6 bases between. The CDR3 reads CASSPIAQETQYF. As DNA, the CDR3 is TGTGCCAGCTCACCGATAGCCCAAGAGACCCAGTACTTC.